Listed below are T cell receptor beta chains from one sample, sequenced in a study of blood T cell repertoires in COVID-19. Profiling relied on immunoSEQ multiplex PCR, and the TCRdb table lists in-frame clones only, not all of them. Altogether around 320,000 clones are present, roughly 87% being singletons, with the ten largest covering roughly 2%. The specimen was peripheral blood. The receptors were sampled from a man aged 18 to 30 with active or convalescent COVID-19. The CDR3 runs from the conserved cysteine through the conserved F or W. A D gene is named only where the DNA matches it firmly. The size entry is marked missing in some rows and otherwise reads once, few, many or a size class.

cdr3_nt: TGCGCCAGCAGCCAAGTAGCGGGGGGGCCCTGGGAGACCCAGTACTTC
cdr3_aa: CASSQVAGGPWETQYF
j_call: TRBJ2-5
d_call: TRBD2
v_call: TRBV4-3
clone_size: -

cdr3_nt: TGTGCCAGCAGTCAAGGGAGCTCCTATAATTCACCCCTCCACTTT
cdr3_aa: CASSQGSSYNSPLHF
j_call: TRBJ1-6
d_call: -
v_call: TRBV6-6
clone_size: -

cdr3_nt: TGCAGCGTTGGGACTAGCGGCCAGCGGGACTTC
cdr3_aa: CSVGTSGQRDF
j_call: TRBJ2-7
d_call: TRBD2
v_call: TRBV29-1
clone_size: -

cdr3_nt: TGTGCCAGCAGTTTTAGCCCGGCGAACGAGCAGTACTTC
cdr3_aa: CASSFSPANEQYF
j_call: TRBJ2-7
d_call: -
v_call: TRBV27
clone_size: -

cdr3_nt: TGTGCCAGCAGCTTAGTGGGGCAGGACTCCTACGAGCAGTACTTC
cdr3_aa: CASSLVGQDSYEQYF
j_call: TRBJ2-7
d_call: -
v_call: TRBV7-9
clone_size: -

cdr3_nt: TGTGCCAGCTCACCACCGGGACAGGGGGTGATGGAGCTGTTTTTT
cdr3_aa: CASSPPGQGVMELFF
j_call: TRBJ2-2
d_call: TRBD1
v_call: TRBV18
clone_size: -

cdr3_nt: TGTGCCAGCAGCCGAACAGGGATCTTGGGTCAGCCCCAGCATTTT
cdr3_aa: CASSRTGILGQPQHF
j_call: TRBJ1-5
d_call: -
v_call: TRBV3-1/TRBV3-2
clone_size: -

cdr3_nt: TGTGCCAGCAGCTTTAACAGGAATCAGCCCCAGCATTTT
cdr3_aa: CASSFNRNQPQHF
j_call: TRBJ1-5
d_call: -
v_call: TRBV7-2
clone_size: -

cdr3_nt: TGCGCCAGCAGCTCAACCGGGACATCGAACACTGAAGCTTTCTTT
cdr3_aa: CASSSTGTSNTEAFF
j_call: TRBJ1-1
d_call: -
v_call: TRBV5-1
clone_size: -

cdr3_nt: TGTGCCAGCAGTCCCCGCGGGGATAACACTGAAGCTTTCTTT
cdr3_aa: CASSPRGDNTEAFF
j_call: TRBJ1-1
d_call: -
v_call: TRBV6-5
clone_size: -

cdr3_nt: TGTGCCAGCAGTCAACCGGGACAGGGAGACTACGAGCAGTACTTC
cdr3_aa: CASSQPGQGDYEQYF
j_call: TRBJ2-7
d_call: TRBD1
v_call: TRBV28
clone_size: -

cdr3_nt: TGTGCCAGCAGCCCCGGACTGAATAATTCACCCCTCCACTTT
cdr3_aa: CASSPGLNNSPLHF
j_call: TRBJ1-6
d_call: -
v_call: TRBV7-2
clone_size: -

cdr3_nt: TGTGCCATCAGTGGACCGGGACAGGGGGCATGGGAGCAGTACTTC
cdr3_aa: CAISGPGQGAWEQYF
j_call: TRBJ2-7
d_call: TRBD1
v_call: TRBV10-3
clone_size: -

cdr3_nt: TGCAGTGCTTGGGGAGGACTGGAGCAGTTCTTC
cdr3_aa: CSAWGGLEQFF
j_call: TRBJ2-1
d_call: -
v_call: TRBV20-1
clone_size: -

cdr3_nt: TGTGCCAGCAGTTTTGCTCAGGGGGGCAACTATGGCTACACCTTC
cdr3_aa: CASSFAQGGNYGYTF
j_call: TRBJ1-2
d_call: TRBD1
v_call: TRBV27
clone_size: -

cdr3_nt: TGTGCCAGCCAAGGACTGAAGGTCACTGAAGCTTTCTTT
cdr3_aa: CASQGLKVTEAFF
j_call: TRBJ1-1
d_call: -
v_call: TRBV12-3/TRBV12-4
clone_size: -

cdr3_nt: TGTGCCAGCGCCCTGAATAACAGGGGGCCGAATGGCTACACCTTC
cdr3_aa: CASALNNRGPNGYTF
j_call: TRBJ1-2
d_call: TRBD1
v_call: TRBV6-5
clone_size: -

cdr3_nt: TGTGCCAGCAGTGAATTTAGCGCCGGGACAGGGATATATGGCTACACCTTC
cdr3_aa: CASSEFSAGTGIYGYTF
j_call: TRBJ1-2
d_call: TRBD1
v_call: TRBV6-4
clone_size: -

cdr3_nt: TGCAGCGTTGTGGACAGGGCGTTCGAGCAGTACTTC
cdr3_aa: CSVVDRAFEQYF
j_call: TRBJ2-7
d_call: TRBD1
v_call: TRBV29-1
clone_size: -

cdr3_nt: TGTGCCAGCAGAGCCGGGACTAGGGGACAAGAGACCCAGTACTTC
cdr3_aa: CASRAGTRGQETQYF
j_call: TRBJ2-5
d_call: TRBD2
v_call: TRBV27
clone_size: -

cdr3_nt: TGTGCCAGCAGCGTAGCCCCGGATCAGCCCCAGCATTTT
cdr3_aa: CASSVAPDQPQHF
j_call: TRBJ1-5
d_call: -
v_call: TRBV9
clone_size: -

cdr3_nt: TGCGCCAGCAGCTTACAGGGGGCGGGTGAAGCTTTCTTT
cdr3_aa: CASSLQGAGEAFF
j_call: TRBJ1-1
d_call: TRBD1
v_call: TRBV5-1
clone_size: -

cdr3_nt: TGCGCCAGCAGCCCCTCACCGGGGAAACTCTATGGCTACACCTTC
cdr3_aa: CASSPSPGKLYGYTF
j_call: TRBJ1-2
d_call: -
v_call: TRBV4-3
clone_size: -

cdr3_nt: TGTGCCAGTAGCATCATGACTAGCGGCACAGATACGCAGTATTTT
cdr3_aa: CASSIMTSGTDTQYF
j_call: TRBJ2-3
d_call: TRBD2
v_call: TRBV19
clone_size: -

cdr3_nt: TGTGCCAGCAGCCTTAAGGGGGATGAGCAGTTCTTC
cdr3_aa: CASSLKGDEQFF
j_call: TRBJ2-1
d_call: -
v_call: TRBV7-9
clone_size: -

cdr3_nt: TGCGCCAGCAGCTTGGCTACTAGCTCCTACGAGCAGTACTTC
cdr3_aa: CASSLATSSYEQYF
j_call: TRBJ2-7
d_call: -
v_call: TRBV5-1
clone_size: -

cdr3_nt: TGCAGCGTTGGCTTCAGTCCGAACACTGAAGCTTTCTTT
cdr3_aa: CSVGFSPNTEAFF
j_call: TRBJ1-1
d_call: -
v_call: TRBV29-1
clone_size: few

cdr3_nt: TGTGCCAGCAGCTTAGGGGGCCCAGATACGCAGTATTTT
cdr3_aa: CASSLGGPDTQYF
j_call: TRBJ2-3
d_call: -
v_call: TRBV7-9
clone_size: -

cdr3_nt: TGCGCCAGCAGTCTTCGGGACAGGGGTGACTACGAGCAGTACTTC
cdr3_aa: CASSLRDRGDYEQYF
j_call: TRBJ2-7
d_call: TRBD1
v_call: TRBV4-3
clone_size: -

cdr3_nt: TGTGCCAGCAGCCCAGGGTGGTCTGCTTCACCCCTCCACTTT
cdr3_aa: CASSPGWSASPLHF
j_call: TRBJ1-6
d_call: -
v_call: TRBV7-2
clone_size: -

cdr3_nt: TGTGCCAGCAGCTCCCGACTAGCGGGGGTCTACGAGCAGTACTTC
cdr3_aa: CASSSRLAGVYEQYF
j_call: TRBJ2-7
d_call: TRBD2
v_call: TRBV7-8
clone_size: -

cdr3_nt: TGTGCCAGCAGGGTCCCGGGACAGGGGAATTCACCCCTCCACTTT
cdr3_aa: CASRVPGQGNSPLHF
j_call: TRBJ1-6
d_call: TRBD1
v_call: TRBV27
clone_size: -

cdr3_nt: TGTGCCAGCTCACCGGGTCCCGACAGCATGAACACTGAAGCTTTCTTT
cdr3_aa: CASSPGPDSMNTEAFF
j_call: TRBJ1-1
d_call: -
v_call: TRBV18
clone_size: few

cdr3_nt: TGTGCCAGCGGCGCTAGCGGGTCCTACGAGCAGTACTTC
cdr3_aa: CASGASGSYEQYF
j_call: TRBJ2-7
d_call: TRBD2
v_call: TRBV5-6
clone_size: -

cdr3_nt: TGCAGCGTTGAAGCCGGGACTAGCGGGAGATTCAGCAATGAGCAGTTCTTC
cdr3_aa: CSVEAGTSGRFSNEQFF
j_call: TRBJ2-1
d_call: TRBD2
v_call: TRBV29-1
clone_size: -

cdr3_nt: TGCGCCAGCAGAAGGTTTGAGACAGGGGGCACAGATACGCAGTATTTT
cdr3_aa: CASRRFETGGTDTQYF
j_call: TRBJ2-3
d_call: TRBD1
v_call: TRBV5-1
clone_size: -

cdr3_nt: TGCAGCGCCGACAGCGCGAGTCGAACCGGGGAGCTGTTTTTT
cdr3_aa: CSADSASRTGELFF
j_call: TRBJ2-2
d_call: -
v_call: TRBV29-1
clone_size: -

cdr3_nt: TGTGCCAGTAGGGGTGTCAGAGACTACACTGAAGCTTTCTTT
cdr3_aa: CASRGVRDYTEAFF
j_call: TRBJ1-1
d_call: -
v_call: TRBV19
clone_size: -

cdr3_nt: TGTGCCAGCAGTACCCCCGACGGACTCCTTAACTATGGCTACACCTTC
cdr3_aa: CASSTPDGLLNYGYTF
j_call: TRBJ1-2
d_call: -
v_call: TRBV27
clone_size: -

cdr3_nt: TGTGCCAGTAGTATCCCGACAGGGGGCAAGACTGAAGCTTTCTTT
cdr3_aa: CASSIPTGGKTEAFF
j_call: TRBJ1-1
d_call: TRBD1
v_call: TRBV19
clone_size: -

cdr3_nt: TGTGCCAGCAGCGTAGGGGACAGGGCCTACGAGCAGTACTTC
cdr3_aa: CASSVGDRAYEQYF
j_call: TRBJ2-7
d_call: TRBD1
v_call: TRBV9
clone_size: few

cdr3_nt: TGTGCCAGCTCACCAACAGGGGTGTATTCACCCCTCCACTTT
cdr3_aa: CASSPTGVYSPLHF
j_call: TRBJ1-6
d_call: TRBD1
v_call: TRBV18
clone_size: few

cdr3_nt: TGTGCCAGTAGTATCGGGGTATACAATTCACCCCTCCACTTT
cdr3_aa: CASSIGVYNSPLHF
j_call: TRBJ1-6
d_call: -
v_call: TRBV19
clone_size: -

cdr3_nt: TGTGCCAGTAGCCTGGGACTGTTCTCTGGAAACACCATATATTTT
cdr3_aa: CASSLGLFSGNTIYF
j_call: TRBJ1-3
d_call: -
v_call: TRBV19
clone_size: -

cdr3_nt: TGCGCCAGCAGCATTTGGGTGGGGACAGGGGTGGCCGGGGAGCTGTTTTTT
cdr3_aa: CASSIWVGTGVAGELFF
j_call: TRBJ2-2
d_call: TRBD1
v_call: TRBV4-1
clone_size: -

cdr3_nt: TGCGCCAGCAGCTTGGACCCCCGGCAGATGGGGAGGTCACCCCTCCACTTT
cdr3_aa: CASSLDPRQMGRSPLHF
j_call: TRBJ1-6
d_call: -
v_call: TRBV5-1
clone_size: few

cdr3_nt: TGTGCCAGCAGTCAGGGGACAGGGCCCAATGAGCAGTTCTTC
cdr3_aa: CASSQGTGPNEQFF
j_call: TRBJ2-1
d_call: TRBD1
v_call: TRBV6-5
clone_size: -